The T cell receptor (beta chain) under discussion was sequenced for a study of cytomegalovirus exposure and HLA in healthy donors. As to this clone: Its specificity is unknown.

The study's findings and limits: The study put under 200 TCR beta chains on its list as cytomegalovirus-associated. Subsequent analysis revealed that first-cohort TCR clusters tended to co-occur in the 120 or so validation repertoires.

Assay: immunoSEQ multiplex PCR; the TCRdb copy retains only in-frame clones and omits some. The sample records over 80,000 clones, about 85% being singletons. The length of the CDR3 is 15 residues. Germline CDR1 reads KGHSH; CDR2 reads LQKENI. Deletions cut 3 bases from V and 1 base from J, with 10 bases between. V and J are TRBV18 and TRBJ1-5; no reliable D call. The source material was PBMCs. The clonotype comes from a man in his late teens or twenties in good health and CMV-seropositive. CDR3 DNA sequence: TGTGCCAGCTCACCCTACGGGTTGAGCAATCAGCCCCAGCATTTT. As protein: CASSPYGLSNQPQHF.